The 15 T cell receptor beta chains in this list originate from one sample, sequenced in a study of human T cells and chemical hapten exposure. As to treatment: therapeutic diphenylcyclopropenone sensitization with weekly scalp DPC. The study used a library that attached unique molecular identifiers to individual cDNA molecules. TCRdb fed the reads into MiXCR, producing one record per CDR3 protein. This sample carries approximately 4,000 distinct CDR3 sequences, approximately 50% of them seen once, and the ten largest clones take 3% to 4.5%. Sequencing used whole blood, obtained before DPC sensitization or 2, 6, or about 24 weeks after (not recorded which). Receptors were obtained from an adult with alopecia areata. Some clones in this sample may be carry-over from other donors' samples. This table probably holds off-target reads from a library built for another chain.

The table lists this clonotype with a few counts. The CDR3 nucleotides are TGTGCCAGCAGCACCCGGACACTGGGTGAGACCCAGTACTTC. Encoded protein: CASSTRTLGETQYF. The genes are TRBV11-2 and TRBJ2-5; TRBD1 is a possible D gene (5 bases). V lost 5 bases and J 5 bases, leaving 15 bases between the germline ends. Germline V gene data show CDR1 as SGHAT and CDR2 as FQNNGV. The CDR3 loop spans 14 amino acids. The full variable domain, its missing parts supplied by reference TRBV11-2 and TRBJ2-5, is EAGVAQSPRYKIIEKRQSVAFWCNPISGHATLYWYQQILGQGPKLLIQFQNNGVVDDSQLPKDRFSAERLKGVDSTLKIQPAKLEDSAVYLCASSTRTLGETQYFGPGTRLLVL.

This clonotype showed up just a few times. This chain joins TRBV3-1 and TRBJ2-3, with a weak D call TRBD2 (7 bases). V was trimmed by 2 bases and J by 1 base, leaving 10 bases between them. This CDR3 region has 15 residues. CDR1 and CDR2 (germline): LGHDT, YNNKEL (reference sequence). The CDR3 reads CASSQRGGRTDTQYF. CDR3 in DNA: TGTGCCAGCAGCCAACGCGGGGGCCGCACAGATACGCAGTATTTT.

This clonotype was detected only once. The chain uses TRBV11-2 and TRBJ2-2; tentatively, D is TRBD2 (5 bases). The CDR3 length is 15 residues. V was clipped by 3 bases and J by 0 bases, with 8 bases between them. Germline CDR1 and CDR2: SGHAT and FQNNGV. The DNA for the CDR3 is TGTGCCAGCAGCTTTCGGGGAGCGAACACCGGGGAGCTGTTTTTT. Its translation is CASSFRGANTGELFF.

For the CDR3, the DNA is TGTGCCAGCAGTGAATTTGGGGGCTCCTACGAGCAGTACTTC. Translating it yields CASSEFGGSYEQYF. The rearrangement links TRBV25-1 to TRBJ2-7, with D perhaps assigned TRBD1 or TRBD2 (5 bases each). The CDR3 has 14 residues. The V gene lost 1 base and the J gene lost 0 bases, with 7 bases spanning the gap. The V gene's germline CDR1 is MGHDK and CDR2 SYGVNS.

This clonotype turned up a few times. J is TRBJ2-6 and V is TRBV12-3 or TRBV12-4, with D unresolved. The length of the CDR3 is 13 residues. V shed 8 bases and J shed 0 bases, with 5 bases lying between them. CDR3 in DNA: TGTGCCAGCTCTAGCTCTGGGGCCAACGTCCTGACTTTC. Amino acids: CASSSSGANVLTF.

This chain links TRBV12-3 or TRBV12-4 with TRBJ2-3; D remains unclear. Trimming took 4 bases from V and 5 from J, leaving 7 bases between them. CDR3 size: 12 residues. CDR3: CASSSAEDTQYF. The CDR3 coding sequence is TGTGCCAGCAGTTCCGCGGAAGATACGCAGTATTTT.

This chain uses TRBV27 with TRBJ2-3, with TRBD2 matching over 7 bases. The V gene end was trimmed by 6 bases and the J gene end by 2 bases; junction bases not matched to a gene: 14. Germline V gives CDR1 MNHEY, CDR2 SMNVEV (reference sequence). The CDR3 runs to 17 residues. The CDR3 loop is CASRPTPSGRPTDTQYF. As DNA, the CDR3 is TGTGCCAGCAGACCAACCCCTAGCGGACGGCCCACAGATACGCAGTATTTT.

J is TRBJ2-1 and V is TRBV7-6, with 10 bases identical to TRBD2. Germline trimming cut 2 bases from V and 10 bases from J; bases unmatched to any gene: 5. The CDR3 extends over 14 amino acids. In germline, CDR1 is SGHVS, CDR2 FNYEAQ. This CDR3 reads CASSLSSGGGEQFF. The CDR3 DNA is TGTGCCAGCAGCTTATCTAGCGGGGGAGGAGAGCAGTTCTTC.

The chain combines TRBV5-1 with TRBJ2-7, with a tentative D call TRBD1 (6 bases). V dropped 4 bases and J dropped 0 bases, with 14 bases sitting between them. There are 15 residues in the CDR3. The V gene's germline CDR1 is SGHRS and CDR2 YFSETQ. The CDR3 DNA reads TGCGCCAGCAGCCCCTCCGGACAGATCTCCTACGAGCAGTACTTC. This sequence encodes CASSPSGQISYEQYF.

The CDR3 DNA reads TGTGCCAGCAGCCAGGCATCAGTAGAAGGGGCCAACGTCCTGACTTTC. Amino acids: CASSQASVEGANVLTF. The genes are TRBV4-2 and TRBJ2-6; D call uncertain. Germline values: CDR1 LGHNA, CDR2 YNFKEQ. The CDR3 length is 16 residues. Trimming shortened V by 3 bases and J by 4 bases, and 13 bases separated the two germline ends.

This sequence joins TRBV7-6 and TRBJ2-5; 9 bases align to TRBD1. The CDR3 consists of 14 residues. Germline CDR1 reads SGHVS; CDR2 reads FNYEAQ. The ends lost 4 bases at V and 2 bases at J; junction bases unmatched: 2. The CDR3 DNA reads TGTGCCAGCAGCTCCGGACAGGGGCAAGAGACCCAGTACTTC. This codes for CASSSGQGQETQYF.

CDR3 in amino acids: CASSQPGLPKETQYF. In DNA form, the CDR3 reads TGCGCCAGCAGCCAGCCGGGACTACCGAAAGAGACCCAGTACTTC. The chain uses TRBV4-1 and TRBJ2-5, with 7 nucleotides matching TRBD2. V was clipped by 3 bases and J by 3 bases; unmatched bases: 7. Germline values: CDR1 MGHRA, CDR2 YSYEKL. The CDR3 runs 15 residues.

This clonotype was observed a handful of times. The J gene is TRBJ2-3, the V gene TRBV21-1; TRBD1, the D gene given by the table, was not confirmed from the DNA. TRBV21-1 is a pseudogene. CDR3 size: 14 residues. The CDR3 DNA reads TGTGCCAGCAATGGTGTCCTGGCGAGGGATACGCAGTATTTT. This translates into CASNGVLARDTQYF.

The V gene is TRBV3-1, the J gene TRBJ2-7; 10 nucleotides align to TRBD2. V shed 4 bases, J shed 7 bases, and the junction held 10 bases outside the gene matches. Germline assignment: CDR1 LGHDT and CDR2 YNNKEL (reference sequence). The CDR3 runs to 15 residues. This CDR3 reads CASSPSGGQLREQYF. The CDR3 bases are TGTGCCAGCAGCCCTAGCGGGGGCCAGTTGAGGGAGCAGTACTTC.

This clonotype was observed a few times. The chain combines TRBV3-1 with TRBJ2-3; 12 nucleotides match TRBD2. V trimming: 5 bases; J trimming: 5 bases; junction bases outside the gene matches: 11. There are 17 residues in the CDR3. The germline CDR1 and CDR2 sequences are LGHDT and YNNKEL (reference sequence). CDR3 sequence: CASSYTWTSGDVDTQYF. The CDR3 bases are TGTGCCAGCAGCTACACGTGGACTAGCGGGGATGTAGATACGCAGTATTTT.